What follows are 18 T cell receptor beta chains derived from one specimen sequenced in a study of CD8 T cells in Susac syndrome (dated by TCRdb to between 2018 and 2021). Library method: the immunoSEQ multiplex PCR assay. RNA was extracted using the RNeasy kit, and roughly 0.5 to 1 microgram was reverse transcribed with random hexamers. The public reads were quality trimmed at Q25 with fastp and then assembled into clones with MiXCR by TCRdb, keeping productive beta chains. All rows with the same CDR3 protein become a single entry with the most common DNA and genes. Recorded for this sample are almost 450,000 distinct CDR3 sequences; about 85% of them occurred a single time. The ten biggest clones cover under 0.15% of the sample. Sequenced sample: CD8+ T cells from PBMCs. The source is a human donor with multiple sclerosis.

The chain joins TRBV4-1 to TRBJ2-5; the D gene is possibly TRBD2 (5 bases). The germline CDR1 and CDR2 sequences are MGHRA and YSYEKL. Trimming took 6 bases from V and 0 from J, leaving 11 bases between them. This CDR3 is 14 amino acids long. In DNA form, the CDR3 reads TGCGCCAGCAGTAAGAGGGCAGACCAAGAGACCCAGTACTTC. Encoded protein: CASSKRADQETQYF.

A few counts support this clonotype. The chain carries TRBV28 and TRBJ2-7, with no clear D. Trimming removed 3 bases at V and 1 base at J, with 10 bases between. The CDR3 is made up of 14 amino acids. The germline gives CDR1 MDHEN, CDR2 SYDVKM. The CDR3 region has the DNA TGTGCCAGCAGTTTTTCGGGTGGTTCCTACGAGCAGTACTTC. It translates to CASSFSGGSYEQYF.

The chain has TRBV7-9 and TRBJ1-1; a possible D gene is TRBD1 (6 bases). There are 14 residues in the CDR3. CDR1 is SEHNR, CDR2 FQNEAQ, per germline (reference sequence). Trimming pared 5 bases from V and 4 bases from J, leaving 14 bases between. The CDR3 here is CASSDYTGFTEAFF. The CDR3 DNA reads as TGTGCCAGCAGCGATTATACAGGGTTCACTGAAGCTTTCTTT. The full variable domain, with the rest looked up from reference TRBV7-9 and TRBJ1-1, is DTGVSQNPRHKITKRGQNVTFRCDPISEHNRLYWYRQTLGQGPEFLTYFQNEAQLEKSRLLSDRFSAERPKGSFSTLEIQRTEQGDSAMYLCASSDYTGFTEAFFGQGTRLTVV.

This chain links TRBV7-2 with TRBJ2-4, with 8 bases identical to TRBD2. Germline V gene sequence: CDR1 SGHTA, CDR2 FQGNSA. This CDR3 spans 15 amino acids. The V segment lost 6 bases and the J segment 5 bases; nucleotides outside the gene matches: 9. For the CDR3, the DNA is TGTGCCAGCAGTTTCTTTAGAGCGGGGGAAAACATTCAGTACTTC. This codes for CASSFFRAGENIQYF.

CDR3 sequence reads: CASSLGTQAYNEQFF. The CDR3 DNA sequence: TGTGCCAGCAGTTTAGGGACCCAAGCCTACAATGAGCAGTTCTTC. The rearrangement joins TRBV27 to TRBJ2-1, with D possibly being TRBD1 or TRBD2 (5 bases each). V lost 2 bases and J lost 2, with 10 bases in between. Germline CDR1 and CDR2: MNHEY and SMNVEV (reference sequence). CDR3 length: 15 amino acids.

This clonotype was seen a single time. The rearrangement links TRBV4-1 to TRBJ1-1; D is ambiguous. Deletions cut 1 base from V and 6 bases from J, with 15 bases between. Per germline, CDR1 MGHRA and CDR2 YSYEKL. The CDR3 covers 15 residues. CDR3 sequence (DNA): TGCGCCAGCAGCCAAGCGGATGCGGAGCCCGCTGAAGCTTTCTTT. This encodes CASSQADAEPAEAFF.

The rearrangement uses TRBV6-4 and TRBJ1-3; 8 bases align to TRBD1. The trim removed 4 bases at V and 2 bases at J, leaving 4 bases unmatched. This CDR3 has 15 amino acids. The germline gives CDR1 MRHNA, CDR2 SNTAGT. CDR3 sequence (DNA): TGTGCCAGCAGTGCCCGGACAGGGACTGGAAACACCATATATTTT. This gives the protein CASSARTGTGNTIYF.

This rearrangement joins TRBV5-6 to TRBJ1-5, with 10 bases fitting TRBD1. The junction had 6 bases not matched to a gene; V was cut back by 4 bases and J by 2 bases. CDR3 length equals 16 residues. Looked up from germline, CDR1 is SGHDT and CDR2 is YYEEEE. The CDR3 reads CASSGGDRGGNQPQHF. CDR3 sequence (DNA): TGTGCCAGCAGCGGGGGGGACAGGGGCGGCAATCAGCCCCAGCATTTT.

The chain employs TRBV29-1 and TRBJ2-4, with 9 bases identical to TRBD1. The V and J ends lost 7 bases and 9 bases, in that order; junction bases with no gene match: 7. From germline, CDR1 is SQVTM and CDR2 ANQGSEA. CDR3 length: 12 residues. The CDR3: CSGWDREAIQYF. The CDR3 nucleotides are TGCAGCGGATGGGACAGGGAGGCCATTCAGTACTTC.

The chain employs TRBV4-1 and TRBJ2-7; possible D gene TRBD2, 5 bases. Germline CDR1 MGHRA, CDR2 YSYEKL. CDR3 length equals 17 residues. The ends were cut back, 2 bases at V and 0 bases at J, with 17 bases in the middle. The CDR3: CASSQPWGAASSYEQYF. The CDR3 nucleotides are TGCGCCAGCAGCCAACCCTGGGGAGCGGCCAGCTCCTACGAGCAGTACTTC.

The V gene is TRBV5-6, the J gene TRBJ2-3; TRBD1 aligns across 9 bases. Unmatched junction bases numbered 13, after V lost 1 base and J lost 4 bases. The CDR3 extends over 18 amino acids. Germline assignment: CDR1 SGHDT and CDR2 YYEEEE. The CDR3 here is CASSLRVPGQGHADTQYF. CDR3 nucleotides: TGTGCCAGCAGCTTGAGAGTCCCGGGACAGGGACATGCAGATACGCAGTATTTT.

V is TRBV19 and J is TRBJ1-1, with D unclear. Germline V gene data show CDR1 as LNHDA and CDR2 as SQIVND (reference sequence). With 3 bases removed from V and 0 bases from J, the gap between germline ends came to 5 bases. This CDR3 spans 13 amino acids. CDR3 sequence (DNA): TGTGCCAGTAGTATGCTGATGAACACTGAAGCTTTCTTT. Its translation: CASSMLMNTEAFF.

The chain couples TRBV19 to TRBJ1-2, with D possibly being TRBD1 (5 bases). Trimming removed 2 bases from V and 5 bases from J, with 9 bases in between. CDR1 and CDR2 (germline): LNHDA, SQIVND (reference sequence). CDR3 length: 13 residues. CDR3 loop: CASSIRAGYGYTF. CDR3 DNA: TGTGCCAGTAGTATAAGGGCAGGGTATGGCTACACCTTC.

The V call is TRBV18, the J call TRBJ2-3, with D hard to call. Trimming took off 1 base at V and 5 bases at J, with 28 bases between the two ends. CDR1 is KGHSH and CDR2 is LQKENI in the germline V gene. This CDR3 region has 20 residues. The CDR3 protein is CASSPLEGPRLHPAIDTQYF. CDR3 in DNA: TGTGCCAGCTCACCACTCGAAGGGCCCAGGCTCCACCCCGCGATAGATACGCAGTATTTT.

The CDR3 is CASSPERGAYNEQFF. CDR3 bases: TGTGCCAGCAGCCCGGAGCGGGGGGCTTACAATGAGCAGTTCTTC. The chain combines TRBV5-4 with TRBJ2-1; 9 bases align to TRBD2. The CDR3 loop spans 15 amino acids. CDR1 is SGHNT and CDR2 is YYREEE in the germline V gene (reference sequence). Trimming at V came to 4 bases and at J to 4 bases, leaving 6 bases not matched to a gene.

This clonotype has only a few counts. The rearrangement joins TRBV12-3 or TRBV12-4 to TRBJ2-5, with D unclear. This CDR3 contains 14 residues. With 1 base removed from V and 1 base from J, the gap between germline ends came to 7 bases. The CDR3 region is CASSLGAPQETQYF. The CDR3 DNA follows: TGTGCCAGCAGTTTAGGGGCACCCCAAGAGACCCAGTACTTC.

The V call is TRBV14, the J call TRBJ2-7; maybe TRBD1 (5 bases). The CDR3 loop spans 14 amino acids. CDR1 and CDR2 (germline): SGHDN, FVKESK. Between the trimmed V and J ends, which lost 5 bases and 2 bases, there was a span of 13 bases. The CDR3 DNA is TGTGCCAGCAGCAGAAGGGGTAACCCCTACGAGCAGTACTTC. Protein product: CASSRRGNPYEQYF.

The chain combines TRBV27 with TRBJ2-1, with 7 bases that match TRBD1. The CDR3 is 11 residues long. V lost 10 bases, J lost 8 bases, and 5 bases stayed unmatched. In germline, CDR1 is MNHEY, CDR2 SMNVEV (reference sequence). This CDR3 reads CATKTGDEQFF. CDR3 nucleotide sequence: TGTGCCACCAAAACAGGGGATGAGCAGTTCTTC.